Below are 10 T cell receptor beta chains sequenced from a single sample in a study of neurological immune-mediated disorders. The time point denotes: longitudinal time-point 1 (baseline). TCRdb reprocessed the 5' RACE reads with MiXCR, giving one entry per CDR3 protein. The table includes about 49,000 distinct CDR3 sequences, 9% to 10% detected once. Sequencing was performed on PBMCs. These receptors all come from a woman aged 40-49 years in good health.

This clonotype was seen a handful of times. A much larger clone is a single base away; this may be a read error. The V gene is TRBV5-1, the J gene TRBJ1-2, with a weak D call TRBD1 (5 bases). The CDR3 is made up of 15 amino acids. Germline CDR1 and CDR2: SGHRS and YFSETQ. CDR3 residues: CASREMSVRDYGHTF. CDR3 nucleotide sequence: TGCGCCAGCAGAGAGATGTCGGTCCGGGACTATGGCCACACCTTC. The full variable domain, in which reference TRBV5-1 and TRBJ1-2 provide the parts outside the CDR3, is KAGVTQTPRYLIKTRGQQVTLSCSPISGHRSVSWYQQTPGQGLQFLFEYFSETQRNKGNFPGRFSGRQFSNSRSEMNVSTLELGDSALYLCASREMSVRDYGHTFGSGTRLTVV.

This clonotype was detected a few times. This chain links TRBV25-1 with TRBJ1-1, with D hard to call. Per the germline V gene, CDR1 is MGHDK and CDR2 is SYGVNS. The CDR3 runs to 15 residues. Between the trimmed V and J ends, which lost 1 base and 1 base, there was a span of 10 bases. This CDR3 is CASSEFGRPNTEAFF. CDR3 bases: TGTGCCAGCAGTGAATTCGGCAGGCCGAACACTGAAGCTTTCTTT.

This clonotype was counted at least ten times. V usage is TRBV4-3 and J usage is TRBJ2-2; possible D gene TRBD1, 7 bases. CDR1 is LGHNA, CDR2 YSLEER, per germline. V gave up 4 bases and J gave up 9 bases, with 36 bases separating them. The CDR3 runs to 21 residues. Written as DNA, the CDR3 is TGCGCCAGCAGCCGAATTAGGCCTGAACTCGGGGCGGCGACAGGGAGGAGGGAGCTGTTTTTT. This translates into CASSRIRPELGAATGRRELFF.

The table lists this clonotype with many counts. This chain uses TRBV15 with TRBJ1-2; TRBD1 matches at 7 bases. V shed 6 bases and J 3 bases; nucleotides not matched to a gene: 4. This CDR3 contains 13 residues. In germline, CDR1 is LNHNV, CDR2 YYDKDF (reference sequence). The CDR3 here is CATRRDSHYGYTF. The CDR3 DNA reads as TGTGCCACCAGGAGGGACAGCCACTATGGCTACACCTTC. The whole variable domain, remainder taken from reference TRBV15 and TRBJ1-2, is DAMVIQNPRYQVTQFGKPVTLSCSQTLNHNVMYWYQQKSSQAPKLLFHYYDKDFNNEADTPDNFQSRRPNTSFCFLDIRSPGLGDTAMYLCATRRDSHYGYTFGSGTRLTVV.

This clonotype was seen at least ten times. This sequence joins TRBV20-1 and TRBJ1-1, with 7 bases aligning to TRBD1. Trimming removed 1 base from V and 1 base from J; junction bases left unmatched: 6. Germline CDR1 and CDR2: DFQATT and SNEGSKA (reference sequence). The CDR3 is made up of 15 amino acids. CDR3 amino acids: CSARAGGGRNTEAFF. For the CDR3, the DNA is TGCAGTGCTAGAGCAGGGGGTGGGCGGAACACTGAAGCTTTCTTT.

Note on this clonotype: One junction end disagrees with the germline gene, perhaps due to a read error. The chain links TRBV7-2 to TRBJ1-4; unclear D gene. This CDR3 contains 14 residues. The germline V gene encodes CDR1 SGHTA and CDR2 FQGNSA. The DNA of the CDR3 is TGTGCCAGCAGCTTAGGCCTCTCAAATGAAAAGCTGTTTTTT. It codes for CASSLGLSNEKLFF.

This clonotype has at least ten counts. The V call is TRBV7-9, the J call TRBJ2-2, with 7 bases identical to TRBD1. Germline CDR1 SEHNR, CDR2 FQNEAQ (reference sequence). The CDR3 has 16 amino acids. V shed 5 bases, J shed 4 bases, and the junction held 10 bases outside the gene matches. In nucleotides, the CDR3 is TGTGCCAGCAGCCCGGGACAGATCGCGGGCACCGGGGAGCTGTTTTTT. It specifies CASSPGQIAGTGELFF.

This clonotype was observed many times. The V gene is TRBV9, the J gene TRBJ1-2; D call uncertain. Trimming took off 3 bases at V and 6 bases at J, with 9 bases between the two ends. The CDR3 contains 12 residues. Looked up from germline, CDR1 is SGDLS and CDR2 is YYNGEE. This CDR3 is CASSAQLHGYTF. For the CDR3, the DNA is TGTGCCAGCAGCGCCCAGCTACATGGCTACACCTTC.

CDR3 protein: CASSQDPRAGVKLFF. The CDR3 region has the DNA TGTGCCAGCAGCCAAGATCCTCGGGCGGGGGTAAAACTGTTTTTT. V gene TRBV4-2 combines with J gene TRBJ1-4, with a possible D match to TRBD1 (5 bases). V lost 0 bases, J lost 10 bases, and 15 bases lay in between. This CDR3 contains 15 residues. CDR1 is LGHNA and CDR2 is YNFKEQ in the germline V gene.

This clonotype was seen many times. V usage is TRBV10-3 and J usage is TRBJ2-3, with TRBD1 matching over 10 bases. The germline V gene has CDR1 ENHRY and CDR2 SYGVKD. The length of the CDR3 is 16 residues. V dropped 11 bases and J dropped 0; count of bases not matched to a gene: 11. In DNA, the CDR3 is TGTGCCTCCCGGGACAGGGGTCTATCTAGCACAGATACGCAGTATTTT. Encoded protein: CASRDRGLSSTDTQYF.